A selection of T cell receptor beta chains follows, all from one sample in a study of cytomegalovirus exposure and HLA in healthy donors. Sequencing used immunoSEQ multiplex PCR; TCRdb keeps in-frame clones, though not all of them. This listing includes just under 60,000 clones. The specimen was PBMCs. The origin of the receptors is a male donor in good health and CMV-seronegative. Each CDR3 is given with its conserved first and last residue. A D gene is named only where the DNA matches it firmly.

d_gene	j_gene	v_gene	CDR3aa	CDR3nt
TRBD1	TRBJ1-2	TRBV6-5	CASISRDRVYGYTF	TGTGCCAGCATTAGCCGGGACAGGGTCTATGGCTACACCTTC
.	TRBJ2-1	TRBV5-4	CASSATSTSDNEQFF	TGTGCCAGCAGCGCTACTAGTACATCCGACAATGAGCAGTTCTTC
.	TRBJ2-1	TRBV2	CASSESGSSDNEQFF	TGTGCCAGCAGTGAATCGGGGAGCTCCGACAATGAGCAGTTCTTC
TRBD1	TRBJ2-7	TRBV5-1	CASSLGVSGQGYEQYF	TGCGCCAGCAGCTTGGGAGTATCGGGACAGGGTTACGAGCAGTACTTC
TRBD1	TRBJ1-3	TRBV7-2	CASSYSGTGLSSGNTIYF	TGTGCCAGCAGCTACTCCGGGACAGGACTTAGCTCTGGAAACACCATATATTTT
TRBD1	TRBJ2-7	TRBV5-1	CASSTSGTGVEQYF	TGCGCCAGCAGCACGTCCGGGACAGGGGTCGAGCAGTACTTC
TRBD1	TRBJ1-1	TRBV30	CAYNPGQGTEAFF	TGTGCCTACAACCCGGGACAGGGTACTGAAGCTTTCTTT
TRBD1	TRBJ1-2	TRBV28	CASSLGQGDYGYTF	TGTGCCAGCAGTCTCGGACAGGGGGACTATGGCTACACCTTC
.	TRBJ2-5	TRBV5-1	CASLETGNQETQYF	TGCGCCAGCCTAGAGACAGGCAACCAAGAGACCCAGTACTTC
.	TRBJ1-3	TRBV7-9	CASSFSGESGNNIYF	TGTGCCAGCAGCTTTTCAGGGGAGTCTGGAAACAACATATATTTT
.	TRBJ2-6	TRBV28	CASRDSGANVLTF	TGTGCCAGTCGGGACTCTGGGGCCAACGTCCTGACTTTC
TRBD2	TRBJ2-1	TRBV28	CASSFTAGGTSGLSYNEQFF	TGTGCCAGCAGTTTTACTGCCGGGGGGACTAGCGGGCTCTCCTACAATGAGCAGTTCTTC
TRBD1	TRBJ2-7	TRBV19	CASSILGTGAYEQYF	TGTGCCAGTAGTATTCTCGGGACAGGGGCCTACGAGCAGTACTTC
.	TRBJ2-5	TRBV29-1	CSVEDRQGTQGTQYF	TGCAGCGTTGAAGATCGGCAGGGGACCCAGGGGACCCAGTACTTC
TRBD1	TRBJ1-5	TRBV27	CASSVYPPGGSNQHQHF	TGTGCCAGCAGTGTATATCCCCCAGGGGGGAGCAATCAGCACCAGCATTTT
TRBD2	TRBJ2-5	TRBV9	CASSVGETGRGGTQYF	TGTGCCAGCAGCGTAGGGGAAACAGGACGCGGGGGGACCCAGTACTTC
TRBD1	TRBJ2-7	TRBV29-1	CSAQGTATYEQYF	TGCAGCGCCCAAGGGACAGCCACCTACGAGCAGTACTTC
TRBD2	TRBJ2-1	TRBV27	CASIGTSGASDNEQFF	TGTGCCAGCATCGGGACTAGCGGAGCCTCCGACAATGAGCAGTTCTTC
.	TRBJ2-5	TRBV13	CASSLKGHWETQYF	TGTGCCAGCAGCTTAAAGGGACATTGGGAGACCCAGTACTTC
TRBD2	TRBJ2-1	TRBV7-2	CASSLGAGLAGGHDEQFF	TGTGCCAGCAGCTTAGGGGCTGGGTTAGCGGGGGGGCACGATGAGCAGTTCTTC
.	TRBJ1-5	TRBV18	CASSPDQKKPQHF	TGTGCCAGCTCACCCGATCAGAAGAAGCCCCAGCATTTT
TRBD2	TRBJ2-2	TRBV18	CASSTGGAANTGELFF	TGTGCCAGCTCAACGGGAGGGGCAGCGAACACCGGGGAGCTGTTTTTT
.	TRBJ2-4	TRBV11-2	CASSIPREPGIQYF	TGTGCCAGCAGCATCCCTCGAGAGCCAGGCATTCAGTACTTC
.	TRBJ2-1	TRBV7-2	CASSSLFGQSSYNEQFF	TGTGCCAGCAGCTCACTTTTTGGACAGAGCTCCTACAATGAGCAGTTCTTC
.	TRBJ1-1	TRBV19	CASSWRMNTEAFF	TGTGCCAGTAGTTGGAGGATGAACACTGAAGCTTTCTTT
.	TRBJ1-4	TRBV5-1	CASQGGDNEKLFF	TGCGCCAGCCAAGGGGGAGATAATGAAAAACTGTTTTTT
.	TRBJ2-2	TRBV11-1	CASSISTGRATGELFF	TGTGCCAGCAGCATTTCGACGGGAAGGGCCACCGGGGAGCTGTTTTTT
.	TRBJ1-2	TRBV28	CASSPRRGEGRWGYTF	TGTGCCAGCAGTCCTAGGCGGGGGGAGGGTCGGTGGGGCTACACCTTC
.	TRBJ2-2	TRBV18	CASSPLAADRRYTGELFF	TGTGCCAGCTCACCACTAGCAGCTGACAGGAGATACACCGGGGAGCTGTTTTTT
.	TRBJ1-5	TRBV6-6	CASTSLGAGSNQPQHF	TGTGCCAGCACCTCCTTAGGGGCAGGCAGCAATCAGCCCCAGCATTTT
.	TRBJ2-5	TRBV18	CASSPPSRAPKETQYF	TGTGCCAGCTCACCACCCTCGAGGGCCCCCAAGGAGACCCAGTACTTC
.	TRBJ2-2	TRBV5-1	CASSPRGQDTGELFF	TGCGCCAGCAGCCCCCGAGGACAAGACACCGGGGAGCTGTTTTTT
.	TRBJ2-7	TRBV18	CASSSGPYEQYF	TGTGCCAGCTCATCAGGGCCCTACGAGCAGTACTTC
TRBD2	TRBJ2-3	TRBV5-1	CASSSGLAGVADTQYF	TGCGCCAGCAGCTCCGGACTAGCGGGGGTGGCAGATACGCAGTATTTT
.	TRBJ2-3	TRBV11-2	CASSLAGVTTDKQYF	TGTGCCAGCAGCTTAGCGGGGGTTACCACAGATAAGCAGTATTTT
TRBD2	TRBJ2-2	TRBV7-2	CASSLGLAGGGTGELFF	TGTGCCAGCAGCTTAGGACTAGCGGGAGGAGGGACCGGGGAGCTGTTTTTT
.	TRBJ1-1	TRBV5-4	CATGSPPGVGRNTEAFF	TGTGCCACAGGATCGCCCCCCGGGGTTGGGAGGAACACTGAAGCTTTCTTT
.	TRBJ1-2	TRBV30	CAWSGRFASGYGYTF	TGTGCCTGGAGTGGGCGGTTTGCCAGCGGCTATGGCTACACCTTC
TRBD1	TRBJ1-2	TRBV9	CASSGAGQPLDYGYTF	TGTGCCAGCAGCGGCGCGGGACAGCCACTGGACTATGGCTACACCTTC
.	TRBJ2-7	TRBV5-6	CASSSTPGTYEQYF	TGTGCCAGCAGCTCAACGCCAGGGACCTACGAGCAGTACTTC
.	TRBJ2-2	TRBV9	CASSVGVNTGELFF	TGTGCCAGCAGCGTGGGCGTGAACACCGGGGAGCTGTTTTTT
TRBD1	TRBJ1-2	TRBV28	CASSLTGGYGYTF	TGTGCCAGCAGTCTGACAGGGGGCTATGGCTACACCTTC
.	TRBJ1-2	TRBV4-1	CASSLQRGSNYGYTF	TGCGCCAGCAGCCTTCAACGGGGTTCTAACTATGGCTACACCTTC
.	TRBJ2-1	TRBV5-4	CASSLVEGVYNEQFF	TGTGCCAGCAGCTTGGTCGAGGGAGTCTACAATGAGCAGTTCTTC
.	TRBJ2-7	TRBV6-5	CASSIAGQSAYEQYF	TGTGCCAGCAGCATCGCGGGACAGAGCGCCTACGAGCAGTACTTC